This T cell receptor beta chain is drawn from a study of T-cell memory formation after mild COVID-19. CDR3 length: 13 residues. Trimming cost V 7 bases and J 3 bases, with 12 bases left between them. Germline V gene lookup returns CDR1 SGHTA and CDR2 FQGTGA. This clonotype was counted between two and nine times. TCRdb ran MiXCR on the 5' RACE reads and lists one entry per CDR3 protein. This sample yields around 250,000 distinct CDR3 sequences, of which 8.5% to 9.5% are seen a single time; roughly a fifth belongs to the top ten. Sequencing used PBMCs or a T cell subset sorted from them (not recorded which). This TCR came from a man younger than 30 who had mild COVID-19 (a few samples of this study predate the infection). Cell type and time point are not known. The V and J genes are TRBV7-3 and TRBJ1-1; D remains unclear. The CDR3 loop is CASKRQIDTEAFF. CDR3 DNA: TGTGCCAGCAAAAGGCAGATCGACACTGAAGCTTTCTTT.